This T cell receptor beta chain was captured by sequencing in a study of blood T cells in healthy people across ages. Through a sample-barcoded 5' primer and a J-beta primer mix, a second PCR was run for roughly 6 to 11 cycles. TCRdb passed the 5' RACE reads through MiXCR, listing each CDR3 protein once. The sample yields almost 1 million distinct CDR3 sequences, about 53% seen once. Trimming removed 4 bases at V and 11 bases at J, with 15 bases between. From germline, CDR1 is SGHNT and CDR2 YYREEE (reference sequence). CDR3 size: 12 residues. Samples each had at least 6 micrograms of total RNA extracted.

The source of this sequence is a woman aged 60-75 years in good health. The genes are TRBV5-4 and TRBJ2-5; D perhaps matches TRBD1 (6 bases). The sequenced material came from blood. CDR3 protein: CASSRNRDGQYF. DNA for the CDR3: TGTGCCAGCAGCCGAAACAGGGACGGGCAGTACTTC.